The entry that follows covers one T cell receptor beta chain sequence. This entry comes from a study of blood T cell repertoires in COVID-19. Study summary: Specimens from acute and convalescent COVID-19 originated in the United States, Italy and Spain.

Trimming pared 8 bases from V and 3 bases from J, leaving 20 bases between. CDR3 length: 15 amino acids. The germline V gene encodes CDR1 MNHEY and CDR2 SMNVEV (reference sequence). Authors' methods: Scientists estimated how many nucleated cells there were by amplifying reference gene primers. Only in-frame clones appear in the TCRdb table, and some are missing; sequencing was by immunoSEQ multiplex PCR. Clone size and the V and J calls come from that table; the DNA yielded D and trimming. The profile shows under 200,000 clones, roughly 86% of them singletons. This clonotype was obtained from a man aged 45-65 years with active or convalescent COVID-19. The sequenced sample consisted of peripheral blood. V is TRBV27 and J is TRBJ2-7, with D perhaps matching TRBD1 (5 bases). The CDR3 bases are TGTGCCAGCTCTGCGGCCAAAACAGGTCTCTACGAGCAGTACTTC. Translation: CASSAAKTGLYEQYF.